This TCR beta chain stems from a study of cytomegalovirus exposure and HLA in healthy donors. Study-level background: Clustering assigned approximately 79% of the roughly 400 genotyped donors to the Caucasian-associated ancestry cluster.

Donors were nominally healthy when sampled, though unrecorded immune exposures were likely. The ends lost 0 bases at V and 7 bases at J; junction bases unmatched: 6. Per the germline V gene, CDR1 is SGHRS and CDR2 is YFSETQ. This CDR3 comprises 16 residues. Primers for the PCR totalled 60 Vbeta and 13 Jbeta. Only in-frame clones appear in the TCRdb table, and some are missing; sequencing was by immunoSEQ multiplex PCR. This repertoire shows 200,000 to 250,000 clones, approximately 81% found once; its top ten account for about 1.2%. Sequencing was performed on PBMCs. The clonotype comes from a human donor in good health. This chain joins TRBV5-1 and TRBJ2-4; 11 bases map to TRBD1. This CDR3 reads CASSLEYGQGANIQYF. DNA of the CDR3: TGCGCCAGCAGCTTGGAATACGGACAGGGGGCGAACATTCAGTACTTC.